Below, 14 T cell receptor beta chains from the same sample are listed, as sequenced in a study of T cell responses to AZD1222 COVID-19 vaccine. The data were produced by immunoSEQ multiplex PCR, yet TCRdb's version contains in-frame clones alone and is incomplete. The sample records 110,000 to 150,000 clones, 92% being singletons. The sample here was peripheral blood, taken 28 days after the second AZD1222 dose. Source of these receptors: an adult who received the AZD1222 COVID-19 vaccine.

V gene TRBV11-2 combines with J gene TRBJ2-7, with TRBD2 matching over 11 bases. Germline CDR1 is SGHAT and CDR2 is FQNNGV. With 2 bases clipped from V and 3 bases from J, the junction kept 15 bases outside the gene matches. The CDR3 is made up of 19 amino acids. The chain's CDR3 is CASSLSRTRLAGMIYEQYF. The CDR3 nucleotides read TGTGCCAGCAGCTTAAGCAGGACCCGACTAGCGGGAATGATCTACGAGCAGTACTTC.

The J gene is TRBJ1-6, the V gene TRBV28; TRBD1 agrees at 8 bases. The trim removed 6 bases at V and 0 bases at J, leaving 7 bases unmatched. CDR1 and CDR2 (germline): MDHEN, SYDVKM. The CDR3 length is 17 residues. The CDR3 spells CASSSGDRGSYNSPLHF. CDR3 DNA: TGTGCCAGCAGCTCCGGAGACAGGGGCTCCTATAATTCACCCCTCCACTTT.

The chain is built from TRBV27 and TRBJ2-5; the D gene is possibly TRBD2 (6 bases). There are 17 residues in the CDR3. In germline, CDR1 is MNHEY, CDR2 SMNVEV (reference sequence). V dropped 2 bases and J dropped 6 bases, with 22 bases sitting between them. CDR3 nucleotide sequence: TGTGCCAGCAGTTTAATACCCATAACGGGAGTATTAAAGACCCAGTACTTC. This gives the protein CASSLIPITGVLKTQYF.

CDR3 residues: CASSREPGSNTEAFF. The CDR3 nucleotides read TGTGCCAGCAGCCGCGAACCGGGGTCGAACACTGAAGCTTTCTTT. J is TRBJ1-1 and V is TRBV7-6; D is unresolved. Trimming pared 5 bases from V and 1 base from J, leaving 14 bases between. The germline V gene has CDR1 SGHVS and CDR2 FNYEAQ. The CDR3 is 15 amino acids.

The rearrangement links TRBV19 to TRBJ1-5; possibly TRBD1 for D (6 bases). Germline-derived CDR1 and CDR2 are LNHDA and SQIVND (reference sequence). The CDR3 contains 14 residues. V was cut by 7 bases and J by 7 bases, with 17 bases left in between. In nucleotides, the CDR3 is TGTGCCAGTATCAGGGGAGGGGTGGACCAGCCCCAGCATTTT. This encodes CASIRGGVDQPQHF.

This chain uses TRBV6-5 with TRBJ2-5; the match to TRBD2 covers 7 bases. V lost 1 base and J lost 4; bases outside the gene matches: 9. This CDR3 is 16 amino acids long. From germline, CDR1 is MNHEY and CDR2 SVGAGI. The DNA for the CDR3 is TGTGCCAGCAGTTACTGGGCGGGGAGGGCCGGAGAGACCCAGTACTTC. As protein: CASSYWAGRAGETQYF.

This rearrangement joins TRBV5-5 to TRBJ2-5; 15 positions agree with TRBD2. V was pared by 4 bases and J by 5 bases, with 3 bases of the junction left unmatched. The germline CDR1 and CDR2 sequences are SGHKS and YYEKEE (reference sequence). The CDR3 loop spans 15 amino acids. CDR3 sequence reads: CASSAGLAGGETQYF. DNA for the CDR3: TGTGCCAGCAGCGCGGGACTAGCGGGAGGTGAGACCCAGTACTTC.

In this sample, this clone turned up once. The CDR3 loop is CASSYSGTGELFF. CDR3 in DNA: TGTGCCAGCAGTTACAGTGGAACCGGGGAGCTGTTTTTT. V and J are TRBV6-5 and TRBJ2-2; D gene unclear. CDR1 is MNHEY and CDR2 is SVGAGI in the germline V gene. This CDR3 has 13 residues. Trimming cost V 2 bases and J 5 bases, with 6 bases left between them.

The J gene is TRBJ2-7, the V gene TRBV18; tentatively, D is TRBD1 (6 bases). The germline gives CDR1 KGHSH, CDR2 LQKENI. Trimming took 4 bases from V and 0 from J, leaving 13 bases between them. CDR3 size: 15 residues. CDR3 in DNA: TGTGCCAGCTCACGGACGGACAGTTACTCCTACGAGCAGTACTTC. Protein: CASSRTDSYSYEQYF.

The genes are TRBV4-1 and TRBJ1-5; D gene ambiguous. This CDR3 has 17 amino acids. Trimming removed 0 bases at V and 0 bases at J, with 12 bases between. Germline V gives CDR1 MGHRA, CDR2 YSYEKL. In DNA, the CDR3 is TGCGCCAGCAGCCAAGATGCCGGCCGGCTTAGCAATCAGCCCCAGCATTTT. It is translated as CASSQDAGRLSNQPQHF.

The chain recombines TRBV3-1 (or the pseudogene TRBV3-2) with TRBJ2-7; TRBD1 matches at 7 bases. The V segment lost 5 bases and the J segment 3 bases; nucleotides outside the gene matches: 10. The CDR3 covers 15 residues. CDR1 is LGHDT, CDR2 YNNKEL, per germline (reference sequence). CDR3 loop: CASSLTGALVYEQYF. In DNA, the CDR3 is TGTGCCAGCAGCTTAACAGGGGCTCTTGTCTACGAGCAGTACTTC.

This chain links TRBV5-6 with TRBJ1-2; no firm D call. The CDR3 is made up of 15 amino acids. From germline, CDR1 is SGHDT and CDR2 YYEEEE. Trimming cost V 1 base and J 5 bases, with 15 bases left between them. The CDR3 coding sequence is TGTGCCAGCAGCTTGAGGAAGGGTAGAGGGTATGGCTACACCTTC. Its translation is CASSLRKGRGYGYTF.

The chain recombines TRBV3-1 (or the pseudogene TRBV3-2) with TRBJ2-1, with no clear D. The CDR3 covers 12 residues. V dropped 0 bases and J dropped 7 bases, with 4 bases sitting between them. Per the germline V gene, CDR1 is LGHDT and CDR2 is YNNKEL (reference sequence). CDR3 region: CASSQEFNEQFF. CDR3 sequence (DNA): TGTGCCAGCAGCCAAGAGTTTAATGAGCAGTTCTTC.

The rearrangement joins TRBV9 to TRBJ2-6, with TRBD1 matching 9 bases. V trimming: 6 bases; J trimming: 2 bases; junction bases outside the gene matches: 9. The CDR3 has 17 amino acids. Germline V gene lookup returns CDR1 SGDLS and CDR2 YYNGEE. CDR3 bases: TGTGCCAGCAACCCCGGGACAGGGACGCCTGGGGCCAACGTCCTGACTTTC. Translation gives CASNPGTGTPGANVLTF.